This TCR beta chain was sequenced for a study of T cell responses to AZD1222 COVID-19 vaccine. Study summary: Second-dose recipients at about 4 or about 12 weeks were treated as one pooled group. Study-wide results and caveats: Regions left unmutated in variants are reportedly the target of nearly half of spike-specific TCRs. CD4 TCRs covered the whole spike, strongest at regions 160-218 and 743-854. In all cases, repertoires were sampled only after the peak T cell response.

TCRdb keeps only in-frame clones here, not all; method: immunoSEQ multiplex PCR. Of under 100,000 clones detected, about 86% appear once; the ten largest clones hold 7.9%. The CDR3 extends over 14 amino acids. CDR1 and CDR2 from the germline V gene are MNHEY and SVGAGI. Trimming pared 4 bases from V and 7 bases from J, leaving 14 bases between. Notes on this clone: Its antigen is unknown.

This TCR derives from an adult in good health. This sample comprised peripheral blood, obtained on day 0 of AZD1222 vaccination. The V call is TRBV6-5, the J call TRBJ1-5; TRBD1 is a possible D gene (5 bases). The CDR3 nucleotides are TGTGCCAGCAGTTCAGGGTCCCCCGGGCAGCCCCAGCATTTT. Translated, it gives CASSSGSPGQPQHF.